This T cell receptor beta chain originates from a study of shared clonotypes between healthy human individuals. Method: immunoSEQ multiplex PCR; TCRdb's copy keeps in-frame clones and lacks some. The table has over 800,000 clones, about 92% seen once. The naive CD8 subset, CD45RO-negative cells positively selected for CCR7, excluded terminally differentiated effector memory CD45RA+ cells. J gave up 0 bases and V 2 bases, and 6 bases lay outside the gene matches. Germline values: CDR1 WNHNN, CDR2 SYGVQD (reference sequence). The CDR3 sequence is 16 residues long. The chain is built from TRBV10-1 and TRBJ2-7; 8 bases are a match to TRBD1. The sample was naive CD8+ T cells sorted from blood. This TCR derives from a man aged 25 to 45 in good health. This CDR3 is CASSETRTGSSYEQYF. The CDR3 bases are TGCGCCAGCAGTGAGACCCGGACAGGGTCCTCCTACGAGCAGTACTTC.